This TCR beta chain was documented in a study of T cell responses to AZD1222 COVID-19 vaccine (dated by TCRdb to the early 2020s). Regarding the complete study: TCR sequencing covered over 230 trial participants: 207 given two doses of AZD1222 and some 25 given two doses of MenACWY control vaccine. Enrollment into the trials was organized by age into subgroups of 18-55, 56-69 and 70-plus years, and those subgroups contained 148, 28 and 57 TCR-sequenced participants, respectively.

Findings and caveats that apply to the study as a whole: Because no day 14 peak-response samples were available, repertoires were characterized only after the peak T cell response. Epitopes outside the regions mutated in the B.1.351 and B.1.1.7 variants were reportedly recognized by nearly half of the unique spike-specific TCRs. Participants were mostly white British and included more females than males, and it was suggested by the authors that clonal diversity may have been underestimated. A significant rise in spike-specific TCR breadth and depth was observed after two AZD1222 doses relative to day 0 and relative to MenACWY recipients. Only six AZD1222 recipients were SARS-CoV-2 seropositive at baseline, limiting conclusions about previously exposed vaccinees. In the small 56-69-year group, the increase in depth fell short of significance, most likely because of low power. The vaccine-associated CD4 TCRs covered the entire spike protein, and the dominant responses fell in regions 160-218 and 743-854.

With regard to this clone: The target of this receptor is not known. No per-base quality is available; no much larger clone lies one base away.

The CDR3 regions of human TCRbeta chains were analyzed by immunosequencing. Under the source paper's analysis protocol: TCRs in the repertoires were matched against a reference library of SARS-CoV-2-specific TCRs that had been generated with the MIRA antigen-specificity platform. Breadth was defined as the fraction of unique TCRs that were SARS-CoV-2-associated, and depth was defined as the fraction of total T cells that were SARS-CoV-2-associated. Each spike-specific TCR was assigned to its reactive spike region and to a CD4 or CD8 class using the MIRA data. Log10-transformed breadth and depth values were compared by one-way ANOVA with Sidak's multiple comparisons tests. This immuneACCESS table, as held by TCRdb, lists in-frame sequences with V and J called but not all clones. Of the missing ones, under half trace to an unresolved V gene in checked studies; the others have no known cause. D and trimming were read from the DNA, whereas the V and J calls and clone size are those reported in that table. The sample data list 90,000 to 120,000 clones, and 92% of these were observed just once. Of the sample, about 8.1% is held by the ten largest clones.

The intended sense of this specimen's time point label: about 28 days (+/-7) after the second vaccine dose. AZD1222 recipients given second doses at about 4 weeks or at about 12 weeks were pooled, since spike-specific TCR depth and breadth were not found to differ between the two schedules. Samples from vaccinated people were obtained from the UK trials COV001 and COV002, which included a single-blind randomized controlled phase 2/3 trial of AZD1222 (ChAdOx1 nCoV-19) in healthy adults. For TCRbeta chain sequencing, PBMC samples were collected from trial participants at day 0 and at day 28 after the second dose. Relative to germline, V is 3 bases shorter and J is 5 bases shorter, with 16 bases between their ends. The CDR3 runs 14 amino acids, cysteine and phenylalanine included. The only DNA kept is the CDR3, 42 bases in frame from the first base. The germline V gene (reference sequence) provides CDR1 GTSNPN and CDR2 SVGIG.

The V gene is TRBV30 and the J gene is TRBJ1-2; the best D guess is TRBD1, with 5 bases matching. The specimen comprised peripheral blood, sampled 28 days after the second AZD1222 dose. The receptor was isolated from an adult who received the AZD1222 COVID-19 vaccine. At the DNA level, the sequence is TGTGCCTGGAGCGCGGGACGCGGGATTTATGGCTACACCTTC. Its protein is CAWSAGRGIYGYTF.